The next 32 T cell receptor beta chains were all read from a single sample in a study of blood T cell repertoires in COVID-19. This table comes from immunoSEQ multiplex PCR, and its TCRdb copy is limited to in-frame clones, with some not included. The repertoire holds approximately 110,000 clones, with 75% to 90% as singletons. The sequencing sample was made of peripheral blood. These receptors all stem from an older woman with COVID-19, enrolled during active disease.

This clone came up once. V and J are TRBV1 and TRBJ1-5; the tabulated D call, TRBD1, remains unverified against the DNA. TRBV1 counts as a pseudogene. This CDR3 is 16 amino acids long. The chain's CDR3 is CTSSGQDGQGSQPQHF. The DNA for the CDR3 is TGCACCAGCAGCGGTCAGGATGGGCAGGGAAGCCAGCCCCAGCATTTT.

J is TRBJ1-1 and V is TRBV19; 12 bases fit TRBD1. The CDR3 contains 17 residues. Germline CDR1 reads LNHDA; CDR2 reads SQIVND (reference sequence). V lost 3 bases to trimming and J lost 6 bases; unmatched junction nucleotides: 11. The CDR3 loop reads CASSIPGQGAFRAEAFF. The DNA for the CDR3 is TGTGCCAGTAGTATCCCGGGACAGGGGGCCTTTAGGGCTGAAGCTTTCTTT.

This clone was found once. The V gene is TRBV10-3, the J gene TRBJ2-5, with 16 bases matching TRBD2. Germline V CDR1 and CDR2: ENHRY, SYGVKD. The CDR3 spans 15 residues. The V gene end was trimmed by 9 bases and the J gene end by 5 bases; junction bases not matched to a gene: 6. CDR3 loop: CAIGTSGGARETQYF. The CDR3 DNA sequence: TGTGCCATTGGGACTAGCGGGGGGGCCCGGGAGACCCAGTACTTC.

This clone came up once. The chain uses TRBV6-5 and TRBJ1-2, with TRBD1 matching over 8 bases. Trimming at V came to 9 bases and at J to 4 bases, leaving 4 bases not matched to a gene. Germline lookup yields CDR1 MNHEY and CDR2 SVGAGI. CDR3 size: 12 residues. Here the CDR3 DNA reads TGTGCCAGTGGGGACAGGATCTATGGCTACACCTTC. This codes for CASGDRIYGYTF.

The gene calls are TRBV25-1 and TRBJ2-1; D might be TRBD1 (6 bases). The V gene lost 3 bases and the J gene lost 7 bases, with 16 bases spanning the gap. Germline V gene sequence: CDR1 MGHDK, CDR2 SYGVNS. The CDR3 runs to 15 residues. CDR3 protein: CASSEPRTASNEQFF. The CDR3 nucleotides read TGTGCCAGCAGTGAGCCTAGGACAGCGTCTAATGAGCAGTTCTTC.

The J gene is TRBJ1-5, the V gene TRBV7-9, with D possibly being TRBD1 (6 bases). The germline V gene encodes CDR1 SEHNR and CDR2 FQNEAQ (reference sequence). Trimming removed 3 bases from V and 4 bases from J, with 7 bases in between. The CDR3 sequence is 13 residues long. Written as DNA, the CDR3 is TGTGCCAGCAGCTTGGGACAAAATCAGCCCCAGCATTTT. Translated, it gives CASSLGQNQPQHF.

J is TRBJ1-1 and V is TRBV9, with a tentative D call TRBD1 (5 bases). Deletions cut 0 bases from V and 0 bases from J, with 12 bases between. The length of the CDR3 is 16 residues. Germline CDR1 is SGDLS and CDR2 is YYNGEE. This CDR3 reads CASSVGQGYMNTEAFF. CDR3 DNA: TGTGCCAGCAGCGTAGGGCAGGGCTACATGAACACTGAAGCTTTCTTT.

The chain recombines TRBV3-1 (or the pseudogene TRBV3-2) with TRBJ2-7; TRBD2 agrees at 9 bases. The CDR3 has 16 amino acids. With 0 bases clipped from V and 4 bases from J, the junction kept 7 bases outside the gene matches. Germline-derived CDR1 and CDR2 are LGHDT and YNNKEL (reference sequence). CDR3 region: CASSQEILAGTYEQYF. The DNA for the CDR3 is TGTGCCAGCAGCCAAGAAATCCTAGCGGGGACTTACGAGCAGTACTTC.

The chain couples TRBV24-1 to TRBJ2-1; 8 positions match TRBD1. Germline CDR1 KGHDR, CDR2 SFDVKD. V trimming: 3 bases; J trimming: 5 bases; junction bases outside the gene matches: 5. The CDR3 is made up of 15 amino acids. CDR3 bases: TGTGCCACCAGTGATCCGACAGGGGACGACAATGAGCAGTTCTTC. This translates into CATSDPTGDDNEQFF.

The rearrangement uses TRBV5-5 and TRBJ2-1, with 8 nucleotides matching TRBD1. The germline gives CDR1 SGHKS, CDR2 YYEKEE (reference sequence). The CDR3 covers 15 residues. V lost 0 bases to trimming and J lost 3 bases; unmatched junction nucleotides: 2. Here the CDR3 reads CASSLGDRYYNEQFF. The CDR3 DNA follows: TGTGCCAGCAGCTTGGGGGACAGGTACTACAATGAGCAGTTCTTC.

The rearrangement uses TRBV9 and TRBJ1-1; possible D gene TRBD1, 6 bases. From germline, CDR1 is SGDLS and CDR2 YYNGEE. The CDR3 consists of 14 residues. Trimming stripped 2 bases from V and 2 bases from J, with 10 bases between. The chain's CDR3 is CASSVWGQNTEAFF. The CDR3 DNA reads TGTGCCAGCAGCGTCTGGGGGCAAAACACTGAAGCTTTCTTT.

CDR3 region: CASSSRTGAYGYTF. Here the CDR3 DNA reads TGTGCCAGCAGCTCCCGGACAGGAGCCTATGGCTACACCTTC. This chain joins TRBV7-2 and TRBJ1-2; 7 bases agree with TRBD1. CDR1 and CDR2 from the germline V gene are SGHTA and FQGNSA. This CDR3 contains 14 residues. V was clipped by 4 bases and J by 4 bases; unmatched bases: 6.

This clone appeared a single time. CDR3 nucleotide sequence: TGTGCCAGCAGTTTGAACGGCGGATATGGCTACACCTTC. Its translation is CASSLNGGYGYTF. The genes are TRBV27 and TRBJ1-2; D is ambiguous. Looked up from germline, CDR1 is MNHEY and CDR2 is SMNVEV (reference sequence). V gave up 3 bases and J gave up 5 bases, with 10 bases separating them. There are 13 residues in the CDR3.

The V gene is TRBV7-9, the J gene TRBJ2-1, with D unresolved. The V end lost 5 bases, the J end lost 5 bases, and 13 bases lay between the germline ends. CDR1 and CDR2 from the germline V gene are SEHNR and FQNEAQ (reference sequence). CDR3 length equals 14 residues. The CDR3 spells CASSRSFRNNEQFF. Written as DNA, the CDR3 is TGTGCCAGCAGCCGGTCGTTCAGGAACAATGAGCAGTTCTTC.

The V and J genes are TRBV12-3 or TRBV12-4 and TRBJ1-4; 7 bases map to TRBD1. The CDR3 has 13 residues. After removal of 5 bases from V and 5 bases from J, the junction contained 2 bases not matched to a gene. The chain's CDR3 is CASSRQGNEKLFF. Here the CDR3 DNA reads TGTGCCAGCAGTCGACAGGGAAATGAAAAACTGTTTTTT.

The chain has TRBV9 and TRBJ2-7, with TRBD1 matching over 8 bases. Trimming cost V 4 bases and J 5 bases; bases outside gene matches: 14. The germline V gene has CDR1 SGDLS and CDR2 YYNGEE. The CDR3 extends over 16 amino acids. CDR3 in amino acids: CASSPQGQGVWDEQYF. CDR3 coding DNA: TGTGCCAGCAGCCCTCAAGGACAGGGCGTTTGGGACGAGCAGTACTTC. The full variable domain, its missing parts supplied by reference TRBV9 and TRBJ2-7, is DSGVTQTPKHLITATGQRVTLRCSPRSGDLSVYWYQQSLDQGLQFLIQYYNGEERAKGNILERFSAQQFPDLHSELNLSSLELGDSALYFCASSPQGQGVWDEQYFGPGTRLTVT.

This chain uses TRBV10-1 with TRBJ1-1; 12 bases are shared with TRBD1. CDR1 and CDR2 from the germline V gene are WNHNN and SYGVQD (reference sequence). Losses at the gene ends were 7 bases for V and 3 bases for J; bases not matched to a gene: 9. The CDR3 spans 16 residues. CDR3: CASTGTGGLVDTEAFF. The CDR3 coding sequence is TGCGCCAGCACCGGGACAGGGGGCCTGGTTGACACTGAAGCTTTCTTT.

The chain combines TRBV4-1 with TRBJ1-1; tentatively, D is TRBD1 (6 bases). The CDR3 runs to 15 residues. V shed 3 bases and J shed 2 bases, with 13 bases lying between them. Per the germline V gene, CDR1 is MGHRA and CDR2 is YSYEKL. The CDR3 bases are TGCGCCAGCAGCCACGTTGGACAGAAAAACACTGAAGCTTTCTTT. Translation gives CASSHVGQKNTEAFF.

The chain has TRBV27 and TRBJ2-1; a weak D match, TRBD2 (7 bases). The germline V gene has CDR1 MNHEY and CDR2 SMNVEV (reference sequence). The V and J ends lost 3 bases and 6 bases respectively, with 12 bases between them. The CDR3 consists of 14 residues. The CDR3 DNA sequence: TGTGCCAGCAGTTTCGGGGGGCTCAGCAATGAGCAGTTCTTC. Protein sequence: CASSFGGLSNEQFF.

This chain uses TRBV7-3 with TRBJ2-1, with D possibly matching TRBD2 (6 bases). The CDR3 has 14 amino acids. From germline, CDR1 is SGHTA and CDR2 FQGTGA. The V end was cut by 5 bases, the J end by 7 bases, with 15 bases between. DNA of the CDR3: TGTGCCAGCAGCACCGGGGACTTACGTAATGAGCAGTTCTTC. As protein: CASSTGDLRNEQFF.

This rearrangement joins TRBV5-1 to TRBJ1-2; 9 bases are shared with TRBD1. This CDR3 is 16 amino acids long. Germline values: CDR1 SGHRS, CDR2 YFSETQ. The V gene end was trimmed by 3 bases and the J gene end by 3 bases; junction bases not matched to a gene: 9. The CDR3 coding sequence is TGCGCCAGCAGCTCAATCACAGGGGGCAGAGACTATGGCTACACCTTC. Residues: CASSSITGGRDYGYTF.

The J gene is TRBJ1-5, the V gene TRBV19; 8 nucleotides agree with TRBD1. The CDR3 consists of 14 residues. Germline V lookup: CDR1 LNHDA, CDR2 SQIVND (reference sequence). V lost 9 bases to trimming and J lost 3 bases; unmatched junction nucleotides: 7. The CDR3 loop reads CASSTGENNQPQHF. The CDR3 DNA reads as TGTGCCAGCTCGACAGGGGAGAACAATCAGCCCCAGCATTTT.

CDR3 bases: TGTGCCAGTAGTATATGGGACAGGCCAGGCTCTGGAAACACCATATATTTT. It encodes CASSIWDRPGSGNTIYF. This chain links TRBV19 with TRBJ1-3; 8 bases align to TRBD1. V lost 2 bases to trimming and J lost 0 bases; unmatched junction nucleotides: 6. CDR1 and CDR2 (germline): LNHDA, SQIVND (reference sequence). This CDR3 is 17 amino acids long.

The chain recombines TRBV18 with TRBJ2-7; D is uncertain. In germline, CDR1 is KGHSH, CDR2 LQKENI. The ends were cut back, 0 bases at V and 1 base at J, with 7 bases in the middle. The CDR3 is 14 residues long. The DNA for the CDR3 is TGTGCCAGCTCACCACCGAACAGTTCCTACGAGCAGTACTTC. Translating gives CASSPPNSSYEQYF.

The chain has TRBV24-1 and TRBJ2-5, with TRBD2 matching 15 bases. Germline V gives CDR1 KGHDR, CDR2 SFDVKD. Trimming removed 7 bases from V and 5 bases from J; junction bases left unmatched: 7. The CDR3 loop spans 16 amino acids. The CDR3 sequence: CATSRTSGGDGETQYF. The CDR3 DNA reads TGTGCCACCAGCAGGACTAGCGGGGGGGACGGGGAGACCCAGTACTTC.

This chain connects TRBV7-9 to TRBJ1-1; 8 bases agree with TRBD1. This CDR3 comprises 15 residues. The V gene's germline CDR1 is SEHNR and CDR2 FQNEAQ (reference sequence). The trim removed 2 bases at V and 1 base at J, leaving 3 bases unmatched. The CDR3 DNA reads as TGTGCCAGCAGCTTACTAGGACAGGGGAACACTGAAGCTTTCTTT. Residues: CASSLLGQGNTEAFF.

The V gene is TRBV7-3, the J gene TRBJ2-1, with 8 bases aligning to TRBD1. From germline, CDR1 is SGHTA and CDR2 FQGTGA. V was pared by 5 bases and J by 6 bases, with 3 bases of the junction left unmatched. This CDR3 spans 13 amino acids. The CDR3 nucleotides are TGTGCCAGCAGCCTTACAGGGGGCAATGAGCAGTTCTTC. It specifies CASSLTGGNEQFF.

The chain is built from TRBV3-1 (or the pseudogene TRBV3-2) and TRBJ1-5; possible D gene TRBD1, 6 bases. V dropped 1 base and J dropped 5 bases, with 12 bases sitting between them. Germline values: CDR1 LGHDT, CDR2 YNNKEL (reference sequence). This CDR3 contains 15 residues. CDR3 nucleotide sequence: TGTGCCAGCAGCCAAGGAGGACAGCGTCATCAGCCCCAGCATTTT. Protein: CASSQGGQRHQPQHF.

This clone was seen once. The chain is built from TRBV2 and TRBJ1-5, with 7 bases that match TRBD1. Germline lookup yields CDR1 SNHLY and CDR2 FYNNEI. There are 14 residues in the CDR3. Germline trimming cut 7 bases from V and 3 bases from J; bases unmatched to any gene: 6. CDR3 nucleotide sequence: TGTGCCAGCAAGCAGGGGGTATTCAATCAGCCCCAGCATTTT. This sequence encodes CASKQGVFNQPQHF.

V and J are TRBV28 and TRBJ2-1; 7 bases are a match to TRBD1. Per germline, CDR1 MDHEN and CDR2 SYDVKM. CDR3 length: 18 residues. Trimming cost V 11 bases and J 0 bases; bases outside gene matches: 19. The CDR3 DNA reads as TGTGCCGGCCCGTACAGGGGCGAGACGAGAAGCTCCTACAATGAGCAGTTCTTC. Translating gives CAGPYRGETRSSYNEQFF.

This clone showed up just a few times. The CDR3 bases are TGTGCCAGCAACGGGATCCTTCAGGGCAATCAGCCCCAGCATTTT. Its translation is CASNGILQGNQPQHF. This sequence joins TRBV28 and TRBJ1-5; D is uncertain. CDR3 size: 15 residues. Between the trimmed V and J ends, which lost 7 bases and 2 bases, there was a span of 15 bases. Germline CDR1 is MDHEN and CDR2 is SYDVKM.

The V gene is TRBV7-9, the J gene TRBJ2-3; 13 nucleotides line up with TRBD2. CDR1 and CDR2 (germline): SEHNR, FQNEAQ (reference sequence). V shed 4 bases, J shed 2 bases, and the junction held 3 bases outside the gene matches. The CDR3 is made up of 16 amino acids. For the CDR3, the DNA is TGTGCCAGCAGCTACGGACTAGCGGGGGACACAGATACGCAGTATTTT. Amino acids: CASSYGLAGDTDTQYF.